This paragraph covers one T cell receptor beta chain sequence. Trimming stripped 3 bases from V and 6 bases from J, with 16 bases between. The germline V gene has CDR1 SGHDT and CDR2 YYEEEE. The CDR3 is 15 amino acids. PCR employed 60 Vbeta and 13 Jbeta primers. Measured with immunoSEQ multiplex PCR; TCRdb has only the in-frame clones, and not every one. The data hold 75,000 to 100,000 clones, with approximately 70% observed a single time. This sample was taken from a study of cytomegalovirus exposure and HLA in healthy donors. The clonotype was recovered from a man aged 40-50 years in good health and CMV-seronegative. The genes are TRBV5-6 and TRBJ1-5; D is unresolved. Sequencing was carried out using PBMCs. In DNA, the CDR3 is TGTGCCAGCAGCTCGCAGGAAAGACGGGGTCAGCCCCAGCATTTT. It yields the protein CASSSQERRGQPQHF.